The next 15 T cell receptor beta chains were all read from a single sample in a study of cytomegalovirus exposure and HLA in healthy donors. The primer mix had 60 Vbeta and 13 Jbeta primers. Produced via immunoSEQ multiplex PCR; TCRdb's table is partial and in-frame only. Here the sample spans fewer than 150,000 clones, 60% to 85% being singletons. Sequencing was done on a sample of PBMCs. These receptors originate from a male donor in good health and CMV-seronegative.

The V call is TRBV30, the J call TRBJ1-3; no reliable D call. The ends were cut back, 7 bases at V and 6 bases at J, with 16 bases in the middle. The CDR3 extends over 13 amino acids. Germline CDR1 GTSNPN, CDR2 SVGIG (reference sequence). For the CDR3, the DNA is TGTGCCTTCTCGGGTCTCGGGGTAAACACCATATATTTT. This translates into CAFSGLGVNTIYF. The full variable domain, rest sourced from reference TRBV30 and TRBJ1-3, is SQTIHQWPATLVQPVGSPLSLECTVEGTSNPNLYWYRQAAGRGLQLLFYSVGIGQISSEVPQNLSASRPQDRQFILSSKKLLLSDSGFYLCAFSGLGVNTIYFGEGSWLTVV.

V gene TRBV19 combines with J gene TRBJ1-4; tentatively, D is TRBD1 (5 bases). There are 13 residues in the CDR3. V was clipped by 4 bases and J by 4 bases, with 7 bases between them. Germline V gene lookup returns CDR1 LNHDA and CDR2 SQIVND (reference sequence). The CDR3 region is CASSRGGNEKLFF. In nucleotides, the CDR3 is TGTGCCAGTAGTAGGGGGGGTAATGAAAAACTGTTTTTT.

The chain uses TRBV15 and TRBJ2-3; possible D gene TRBD1, 6 bases. Deletions cut 3 bases from V and 4 bases from J, with 20 bases between. Per the germline V gene, CDR1 is LNHNV and CDR2 is YYDKDF (reference sequence). This CDR3 spans 17 amino acids. The CDR3 bases are TGTGCCACCAGCAGTAGGGACAAAGGGGTAGGGGCAGATACGCAGTATTTT. Translation: CATSSRDKGVGADTQYF.

The V call is TRBV12-5, the J call TRBJ1-1; unclear D gene. Looked up from germline, CDR1 is LGHNT and CDR2 is FRNRAP. This CDR3 contains 13 residues. The germline V and J ends were trimmed by 8 bases and 2 bases, with 12 bases remaining between them. The chain's CDR3 is CASSWSGNTEAFF. As DNA, the CDR3 is TGTGCTAGTAGTTGGTCCGGTAACACTGAAGCTTTCTTT.

This chain joins TRBV4-1 and TRBJ1-1, with 7 bases that match TRBD1. This CDR3 is 14 amino acids long. Germline CDR1 and CDR2: MGHRA and YSYEKL. J gave up 5 bases and V 2 bases, and 5 bases lay outside the gene matches. The CDR3 DNA reads TGCGCCAGCAGCCAACCAGGGGGGCGTACTGAAGCTTTCTTT. It specifies CASSQPGGRTEAFF.

This rearrangement joins TRBV19 to TRBJ1-5, with a tentative D call TRBD1 (5 bases). Trimming pared 4 bases from V and 6 bases from J, leaving 13 bases between. Germline V lookup: CDR1 LNHDA, CDR2 SQIVND (reference sequence). The CDR3 extends over 14 amino acids. The CDR3 DNA reads TGTGCCAGTAGTACCGCAGGGTTCGCTCAGCCCCAGCATTTT. This translates into CASSTAGFAQPQHF.

The chain is built from TRBV5-6 and TRBJ2-7; TRBD1 matches at 8 bases. Germline V gene lookup returns CDR1 SGHDT and CDR2 YYEEEE. Unmatched junction bases numbered 8, after V lost 0 bases and J lost 6 bases. The CDR3 consists of 15 residues. For the CDR3, the DNA is TGTGCCAGCAGCTTGGTGGGGACAGGTGGCCTCGAGCAGTACTTC. Translation: CASSLVGTGGLEQYF.

This clone was found a few times. V and J are TRBV7-9 and TRBJ2-2; D is perhaps TRBD2 (7 bases). The germline CDR1 and CDR2 sequences are SEHNR and FQNEAQ (reference sequence). This CDR3 is built from 16 residues. The V end was cut by 0 bases, the J end by 4 bases, with 12 bases between. The CDR3 DNA is TGTGCCAGCAGCTTAGCGGGGGGGCCTCTCACCGGGGAGCTGTTTTTT. Protein sequence: CASSLAGGPLTGELFF.

The CDR3 nucleotides are TGCGCCAGCAGCTGGGGACAGGAGCAAGAGACCCAGTACTTC. Its translation is CASSWGQEQETQYF. This chain connects TRBV5-1 to TRBJ2-5; TRBD1 matches 8 bases. Germline lookup yields CDR1 SGHRS and CDR2 YFSETQ. J lost 2 bases, V lost 3 bases, and 3 bases had no gene match. There are 14 residues in the CDR3.

The rearrangement uses TRBV30 and TRBJ1-6; D remains ambiguous. CDR1 and CDR2 from the germline V gene are GTSNPN and SVGIG (reference sequence). The CDR3 runs to 16 residues. Trimming took off 0 bases at V and 7 bases at J, with 16 bases between the two ends. The DNA of the CDR3 is TGTGCCTGGAGTGTACTTGGATTGGCAGGAAATTCACCCCTCCACTTT. Protein product: CAWSVLGLAGNSPLHF.

V usage is TRBV5-1 and J usage is TRBJ1-4, with D hard to call. The CDR3 is made up of 14 amino acids. The germline CDR1 and CDR2 sequences are SGHRS and YFSETQ. V was trimmed by 4 bases and J by 6 bases, leaving 13 bases between them. In nucleotides, the CDR3 is TGCGCCAGCAGCCCCGTCGGAGGAGATGAAAAACTGTTTTTT. Amino acid sequence: CASSPVGGDEKLFF.

This rearrangement joins TRBV2 to TRBJ2-2; perhaps TRBD2 as D (5 bases). Germline lookup yields CDR1 SNHLY and CDR2 FYNNEI. The CDR3 sequence is 15 residues long. The ends were cut back, 7 bases at V and 8 bases at J, with 20 bases in the middle. CDR3 amino acids: CASTGLASLGGELFF. The CDR3 nucleotides are TGTGCCAGCACAGGATTAGCGAGTTTAGGTGGGGAGCTGTTTTTT.

There are a few counts of this clone. This chain links TRBV11-2 with TRBJ1-5, with 9 nucleotides matching TRBD1. From germline, CDR1 is SGHAT and CDR2 FQNNGV. This CDR3 has 16 amino acids. The V gene end was trimmed by 5 bases and the J gene end by 3 bases; junction bases not matched to a gene: 8. Here the CDR3 DNA reads TGTGCCAGCAGCCAGGGGACAGGGAGGATCAATCAGCCCCAGCATTTT. The encoded protein is CASSQGTGRINQPQHF.

V usage is TRBV5-6 and J usage is TRBJ2-7; 8 positions match TRBD1. V lost 2 bases, J lost 2 bases, and 3 bases stayed unmatched. The CDR3 consists of 14 residues. CDR1 SGHDT and CDR2 YYEEEE come from the germline V gene. The CDR3 bases are TGTGCCAGCAGCTTCGGGACAGGAGCCTACGAGCAGTACTTC. It is translated as CASSFGTGAYEQYF.

Of note for this clone: The same CDR3 arises from other DNA sequences in this sample as well. This chain connects TRBV19 to TRBJ1-1; 9 bases map to TRBD1. The CDR3 is 14 residues long. Germline V gene data show CDR1 as LNHDA and CDR2 as SQIVND (reference sequence). Losses at the gene ends were 3 bases for V and 4 bases for J; bases not matched to a gene: 3. DNA of the CDR3: TGTGCCAGTAGTATGGGACAGGGTTTCACTGAAGCTTTCTTT. Its protein product is CASSMGQGFTEAFF.